This T cell receptor (beta chain) derives from a study of blood T cell repertoires in COVID-19. Study summary: Samples came from the United States, Italy and Spain, spanning acute and convalescent COVID-19. T cells, B-cell-depleted T cells, or PBMCs provided the cDNA or gDNA that served as material.

The V gene's germline CDR1 is MNHEY and CDR2 SVGEGT. Trimming took 2 bases from V and 6 from J; bases not matched to a gene: 6. The CDR3 has 15 residues. In its sample, this clone was seen once. Original data processing: How many nucleated cells were present was estimated from reference gene primer amplification. The protocol was immunoSEQ multiplex PCR, while the TCRdb copy is restricted to in-frame clones and leaves out a portion. The V and J calls and the clone size are those of that table, but D and trimming were determined from the DNA. This repertoire shows about 240,000 clones, 88% found once; its top ten account for just under 1%.

The V call is TRBV6-2 or TRBV6-3, the J call TRBJ2-2; TRBD2 aligns across 7 bases. The receptor was derived from a middle-aged woman who had recovered from COVID-19. Sequencing was performed on peripheral blood. CDR3 region: CASSYGAGSAGELFF. CDR3 bases: TGTGCCAGCAGTTACGGAGCGGGAAGCGCCGGGGAGCTGTTTTTT.